The rows below give T cell receptor beta chains drawn from one sample of a study of shared clonotypes between healthy human individuals. Sequencing used immunoSEQ multiplex PCR; TCRdb keeps in-frame clones, though not all of them. The data contain roughly 500,000 clones, approximately 95% of them singletons. The sequenced sample was naive CD4+ T cells sorted from blood. Receptors were obtained from a woman aged 30 to 39 in good health. The CDR3 runs from the conserved cysteine through the conserved F or W. The D gene is left open where the match is weak. Rows may omit the clone size; those that give it use once, few, many or a size class.

v_gene	len	abundance	d_gene	j_gene	CDR3nt	CDR3aa
TRBV28	12	few	-	TRBJ1-5	TGTGCCAGCAGCACGTTAACCCAGCCCCAGCATTTT	CASSTLTQPQHF
TRBV5-5	16	-	TRBD2	TRBJ2-5	TGTGCCAGCAGCTTGGAGCTAGCGGGGCCCGTTGAGACCCAGTACTTC	CASSLELAGPVETQYF
TRBV5-4	15	-	TRBD1	TRBJ2-5	TGTGCCAGCAGCTCTGGACAGGGGTCTTGGGAGACCCAGTACTTC	CASSSGQGSWETQYF
TRBV4-1	17	-	TRBD1	TRBJ1-2	TGCGCCAGCAGCCCCCTCTGGGACAGGGGCAATATCTATGGCTACACCTTC	CASSPLWDRGNIYGYTF
TRBV7-9	14	-	-	TRBJ1-6	TGTGCCAGCAGCCTAGACGGCAGGAGTTCACCCCTCCACTTT	CASSLDGRSSPLHF
TRBV1	15	-	-	TRBJ2-7	TGCACCAGCAGCCAAGACGATTCCACTCCTTACGAGCAGTACTTC	CTSSQDDSTPYEQYF
TRBV12-5	17	-	-	TRBJ2-3	TGTGCTAGTGGTTTGGGGACTCCCCTAGGTAGTGCAGATACGCAGTATTTT	CASGLGTPLGSADTQYF
TRBV5-5	15	-	TRBD1	TRBJ2-7	TGTGCCAGCAGCTTCCGGGACAGGGGCGTCTACGAGCAGTACTTC	CASSFRDRGVYEQYF
TRBV7-9	16	-	TRBD1	TRBJ1-1	TGTGCCAGCAGCCCATATACTGGGACAGCTCACACTGAAGCTTTCTTT	CASSPYTGTAHTEAFF
TRBV5-1	15	-	TRBD2	TRBJ2-3	TGCGCCAGCAGCGGAGCGGGAGGACGAACAGATACGCAGTATTTT	CASSGAGGRTDTQYF
TRBV28	12	-	-	TRBJ1-1	TGTGCCAGCAGTTTAGTTTGGACTGAAGCTTTCTTT	CASSLVWTEAFF
TRBV5-1	20	-	TRBD2	TRBJ2-4	TGCGCCAGCAGCCCCGGAGAGGGACTAGCGGGAGTACTAGCCAAAAACATTCAGTACTTC	CASSPGEGLAGVLAKNIQYF
TRBV7-9	13	-	-	TRBJ2-2	TGTGCCAGCAGCTTATCCAGTCCCGGGGAGCTGTTTTTT	CASSLSSPGELFF
TRBV5-1	16	once	TRBD1	TRBJ1-2	TGCGCCAGCAGTACTGCCGGGACAGGGGATAGCTATGGCTACACCTTC	CASSTAGTGDSYGYTF
TRBV5-1	15	-	-	TRBJ2-1	TGCGCCAGCAGCTTGGGTGGGACCACGAGCAATGAGCAGTTCTTC	CASSLGGTTSNEQFF
TRBV18	15	-	-	TRBJ1-5	TGTGCCAGCTCTACCCAGGACGGAAGCAATCAGCCCCAGCATTTT	CASSTQDGSNQPQHF
TRBV6-1	15	-	TRBD1	TRBJ1-2	TGTGCCATTCAGGCGGGACAGACGCATAACTATGGCTACACCTTC	CAIQAGQTHNYGYTF
TRBV5-1	15	-	TRBD1	TRBJ1-3	TGCGCCAGCAGCCCCCCGGGACAGGGTAGAAACACCATATATTTT	CASSPPGQGRNTIYF
TRBV19	14	-	TRBD2	TRBJ2-1	TGTGCCAGTAATCGGCTAGCGGGGAACAATGAGCAGTTCTTC	CASNRLAGNNEQFF
TRBV18	15	-	-	TRBJ2-2	TGTGCCAGCTCCGCAGGGGTCGCGGCCACCGGGGAGCTGTTTTTT	CASSAGVAATGELFF
TRBV27	13	-	-	TRBJ1-2	TGTGCCAGCAGTGAGCAGGCGACTACTGGCTACACCTTC	CASSEQATTGYTF
TRBV19	16	-	TRBD1	TRBJ2-1	TGTGCCAGTAGACCCGGGACAGGGGGTGTGTACAATGAGCAGTTCTTC	CASRPGTGGVYNEQFF
TRBV6-4	14	-	TRBD1	TRBJ2-3	TGTGCCAGCAGTAGGACAGGGGACGTTTCTACGCAGTATTTT	CASSRTGDVSTQYF
TRBV27	15	-	TRBD1	TRBJ1-1	TGTGCCAGCAGCTCTACGACAGGGATGAACACTGAAGCTTTCTTT	CASSSTTGMNTEAFF
TRBV18	15	-	TRBD2	TRBJ2-7	TGTGCCAGCTCACCTCTAGCGGGAGCATCCTACGAGCAGTACTTC	CASSPLAGASYEQYF
TRBV2	14	-	TRBD1	TRBJ1-5	TGTGCCAGCAGTGGCAGGGGGTGGGATCAGCCCCAGCATTTT	CASSGRGWDQPQHF
TRBV2	12	-	-	TRBJ2-7	TGTGCCAGCAGTTCCCAGGCCTACGAGCAGTACTTC	CASSSQAYEQYF
TRBV4-1	16	-	-	TRBJ2-3	TGCGCCAGCAGCCAAGATAGTCTGGCGAGCACAGATACGCAGTATTTT	CASSQDSLASTDTQYF
TRBV2	18	-	TRBD1	TRBJ1-5	TGTGCCAGCAGTGAACTGGGCCGTGAACAGGGGGCGGTTCGGCCCCAGCATTTT	CASSELGREQGAVRPQHF
TRBV18	15	-	TRBD1	TRBJ2-7	TGTGCCAGCTCACCCGGGACAGGAGAGCTCGGCGAGCAGTACTTC	CASSPGTGELGEQYF
TRBV18	14	once	TRBD1	TRBJ2-4	TGTGCCAGCTCACCACGGCAGGGGGAAAACATTCAGTACTTC	CASSPRQGENIQYF
TRBV30	14	-	TRBD1	TRBJ2-1	TGTGCCTGGAGTCCGACAGGGGGCAAGAATGAGCAGTTCTTC	CAWSPTGGKNEQFF
TRBV11-1	15	-	-	TRBJ2-2	TGTGCCAGCAGCTCCCAAGCCAGGGTCACCGGGGAGCTGTTTTTT	CASSSQARVTGELFF
TRBV28	15	-	-	TRBJ1-1	TGTGCCAGCAGTCCCCCTAAATATGCGAACACTGAAGCTTTCTTT	CASSPPKYANTEAFF
TRBV19	16	once	TRBD1	TRBJ2-4	TGTGCCAGTAGTCCGGCGGGACAGGGGCCCAAAAACATTCAGTACTTC	CASSPAGQGPKNIQYF
TRBV30	19	-	-	TRBJ1-1	TGTGCCTGGAGCGCCACCACGGACACCTTTTTAAACATGAACACTGAAGCTTTCTTT	CAWSATTDTFLNMNTEAFF
TRBV19	15	-	-	TRBJ1-1	TGTGCCAGTAGACCCTTTTGGAACAGGAACACTGAAGCTTTCTTT	CASRPFWNRNTEAFF
TRBV6-1	15	-	TRBD1	TRBJ1-5	TGTGCCAGCAGTGAAGGTTCCAGGGGGATTCAGCCCCAGCATTTT	CASSEGSRGIQPQHF
TRBV27	18	-	TRBD1	TRBJ2-6	TGTGCCAGCAGTGCAATCAGGGGGCAACTCTCTGGGGCCAACGTCCTGACTTTC	CASSAIRGQLSGANVLTF
TRBV5-4	13	-	TRBD1	TRBJ1-2	TGTGCCAGCGGAGACAGGGGGCGCTTAGTATACACCTTC	CASGDRGRLVYTF